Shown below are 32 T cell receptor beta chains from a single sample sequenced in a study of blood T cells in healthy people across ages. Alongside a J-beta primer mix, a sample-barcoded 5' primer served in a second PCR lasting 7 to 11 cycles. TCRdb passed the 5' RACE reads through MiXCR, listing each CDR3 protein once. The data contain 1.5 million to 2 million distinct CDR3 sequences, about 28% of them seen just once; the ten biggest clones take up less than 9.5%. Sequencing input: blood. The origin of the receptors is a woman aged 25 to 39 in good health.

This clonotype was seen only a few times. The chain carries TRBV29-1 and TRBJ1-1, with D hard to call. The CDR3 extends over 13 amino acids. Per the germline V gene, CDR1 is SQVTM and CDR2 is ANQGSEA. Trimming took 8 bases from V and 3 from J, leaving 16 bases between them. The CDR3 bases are TGCAGCACTTTGTGGGGTGGGGACACTGAAGCTTTCTTT. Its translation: CSTLWGGDTEAFF.

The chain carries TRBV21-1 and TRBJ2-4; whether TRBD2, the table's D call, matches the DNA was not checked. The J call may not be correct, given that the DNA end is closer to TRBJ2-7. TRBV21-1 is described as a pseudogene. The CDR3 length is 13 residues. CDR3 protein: CASILLVTYEQYF. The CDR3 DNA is TGTGCCAGCATCTTACTAGTTACCTACGAGCAGTACTTC.

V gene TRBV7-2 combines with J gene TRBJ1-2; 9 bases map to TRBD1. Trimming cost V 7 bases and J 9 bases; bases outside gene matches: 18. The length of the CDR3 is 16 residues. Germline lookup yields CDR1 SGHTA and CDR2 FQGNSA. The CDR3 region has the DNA TGTGCCAGCACCTTGCTTTTGAATACAGGGGGCGCGAGCTACACCTTC. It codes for CASTLLLNTGGASYTF.

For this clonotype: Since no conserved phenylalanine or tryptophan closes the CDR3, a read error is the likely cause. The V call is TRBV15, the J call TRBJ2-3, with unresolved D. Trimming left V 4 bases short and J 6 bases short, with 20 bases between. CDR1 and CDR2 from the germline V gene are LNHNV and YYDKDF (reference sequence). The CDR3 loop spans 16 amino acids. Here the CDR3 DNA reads TGTGCCACCAGCATTGAAAGCGCCCAGAGGTCCGATACGCAGTATTTG. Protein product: CATSIESAQRSDTQYL.

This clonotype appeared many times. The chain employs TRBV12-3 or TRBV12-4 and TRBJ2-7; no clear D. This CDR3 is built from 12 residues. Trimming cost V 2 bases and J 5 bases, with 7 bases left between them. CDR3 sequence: CASSLRVNEQYF. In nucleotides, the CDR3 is TGTGCCAGCAGTTTAAGGGTCAACGAGCAGTACTTC.

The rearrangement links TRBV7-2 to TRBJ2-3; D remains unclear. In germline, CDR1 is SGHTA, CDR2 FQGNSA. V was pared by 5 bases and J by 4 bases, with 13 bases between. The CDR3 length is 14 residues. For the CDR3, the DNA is TGTGCCAGCAGCCCCCGGTCGATCGCAGATACGCAGTATTTT. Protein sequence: CASSPRSIADTQYF.

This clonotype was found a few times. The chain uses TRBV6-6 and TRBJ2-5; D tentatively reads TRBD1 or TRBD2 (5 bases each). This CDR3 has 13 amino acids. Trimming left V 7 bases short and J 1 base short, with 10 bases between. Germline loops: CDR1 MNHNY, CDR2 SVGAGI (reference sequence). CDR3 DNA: TGTGCCAGCAAGGACGGGGCCCAAGAGACCCAGTACTTC. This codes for CASKDGAQETQYF.

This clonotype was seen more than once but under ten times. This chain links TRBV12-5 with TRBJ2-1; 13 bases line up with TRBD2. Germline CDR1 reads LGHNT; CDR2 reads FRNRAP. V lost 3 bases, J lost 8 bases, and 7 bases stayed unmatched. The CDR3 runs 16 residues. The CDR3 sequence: CASGLLAGGHEDEQFF. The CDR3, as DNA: TGTGCTAGTGGTTTACTAGCGGGGGGGCACGAGGATGAGCAGTTCTTC.

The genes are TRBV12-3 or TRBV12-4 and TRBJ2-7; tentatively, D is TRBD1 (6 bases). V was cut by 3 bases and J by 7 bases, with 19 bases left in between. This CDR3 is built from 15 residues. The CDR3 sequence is CASSFRDNSYNEQYF. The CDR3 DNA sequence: TGTGCCAGCAGTTTCCGGGACAACTCCTACAATGAGCAGTACTTC.

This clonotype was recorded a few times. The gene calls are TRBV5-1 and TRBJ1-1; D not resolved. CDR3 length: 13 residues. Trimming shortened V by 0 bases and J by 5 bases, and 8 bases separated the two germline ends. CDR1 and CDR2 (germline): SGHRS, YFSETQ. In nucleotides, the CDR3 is TGCGCCAGCAGCTTGGTAGCTGAGACTGAAGCTTTCTTT. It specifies CASSLVAETEAFF. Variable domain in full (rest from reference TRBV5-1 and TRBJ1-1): KAGVTQTPRYLIKTRGQQVTLSCSPISGHRSVSWYQQTPGQGLQFLFEYFSETQRNKGNFPGRFSGRQFSNSRSEMNVSTLELGDSALYLCASSLVAETEAFFGQGTRLTVV.

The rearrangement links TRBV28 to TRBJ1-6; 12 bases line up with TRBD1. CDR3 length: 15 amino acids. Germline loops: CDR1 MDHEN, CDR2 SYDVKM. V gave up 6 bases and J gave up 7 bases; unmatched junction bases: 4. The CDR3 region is CASRGTGGVNSPLHF. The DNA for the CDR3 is TGTGCCAGCAGGGGGACAGGGGGCGTAAATTCACCCCTCCACTTT.

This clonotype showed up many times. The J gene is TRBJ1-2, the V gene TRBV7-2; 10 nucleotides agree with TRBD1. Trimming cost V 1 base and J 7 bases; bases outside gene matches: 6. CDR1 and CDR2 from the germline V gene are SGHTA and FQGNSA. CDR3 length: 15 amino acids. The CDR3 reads CASSLEGQGLSGYTF. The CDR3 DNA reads TGTGCCAGCAGCTTAGAGGGACAGGGGTTAAGTGGCTACACCTTC.

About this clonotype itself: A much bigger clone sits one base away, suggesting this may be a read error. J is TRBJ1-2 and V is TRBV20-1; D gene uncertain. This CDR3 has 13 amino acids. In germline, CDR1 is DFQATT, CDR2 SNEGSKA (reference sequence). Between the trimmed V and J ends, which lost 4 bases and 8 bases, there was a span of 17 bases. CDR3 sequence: CSATLGGRGGYTF. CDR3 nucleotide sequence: TGCAGTGCTACTCTAGGAGGGCGAGGGGGCTACACCTTC.

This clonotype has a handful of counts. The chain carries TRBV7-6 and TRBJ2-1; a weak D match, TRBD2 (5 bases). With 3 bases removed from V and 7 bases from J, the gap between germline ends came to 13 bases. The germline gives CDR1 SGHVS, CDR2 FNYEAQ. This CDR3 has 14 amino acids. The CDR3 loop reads CASSLGPRVNEQFF. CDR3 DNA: TGTGCCAGCAGCTTGGGTCCGAGGGTTAATGAGCAGTTCTTC.

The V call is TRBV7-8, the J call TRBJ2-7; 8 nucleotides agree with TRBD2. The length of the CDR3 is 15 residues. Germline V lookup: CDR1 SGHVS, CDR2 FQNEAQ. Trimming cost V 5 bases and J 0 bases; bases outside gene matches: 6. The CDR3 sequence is CASSALAVSSYEQYF. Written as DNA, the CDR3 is TGTGCCAGCAGCGCACTAGCGGTAAGCTCCTACGAGCAGTACTTC.

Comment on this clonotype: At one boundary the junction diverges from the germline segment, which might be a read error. CDR3 DNA sequence: TGCGTCAGCAGCCAAGATCTGACCTTGACAGGGCTTAATGAAAAACTGTTTTTT. Translated, it gives CVSSQDLTLTGLNEKLFF. The chain employs TRBV4-1 and TRBJ1-4, with TRBD1 matching 7 bases. The CDR3 contains 18 residues. The germline V gene has CDR1 MGHRA and CDR2 YSYEKL.

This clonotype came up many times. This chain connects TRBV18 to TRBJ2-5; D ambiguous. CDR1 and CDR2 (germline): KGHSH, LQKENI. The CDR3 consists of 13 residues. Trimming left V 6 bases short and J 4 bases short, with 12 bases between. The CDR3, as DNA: TGTGCCAGCTCCCCCTCAAGGAGAGAGACCCAGTACTTC. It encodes CASSPSRRETQYF.

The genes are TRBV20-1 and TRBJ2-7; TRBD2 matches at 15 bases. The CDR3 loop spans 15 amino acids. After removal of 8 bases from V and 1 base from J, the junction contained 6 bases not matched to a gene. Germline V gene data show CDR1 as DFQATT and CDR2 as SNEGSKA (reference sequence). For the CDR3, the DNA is TGCAGTACAAAGGGGACTAGCGGGGGGTCCTACGAGCAGTACTTC. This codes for CSTKGTSGGSYEQYF.

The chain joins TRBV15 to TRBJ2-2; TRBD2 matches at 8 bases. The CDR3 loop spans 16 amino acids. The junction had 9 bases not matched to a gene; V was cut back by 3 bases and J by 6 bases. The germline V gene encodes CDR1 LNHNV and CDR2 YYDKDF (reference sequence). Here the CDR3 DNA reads TGTGCCACCAGCAGGGGAGGTAGCGGGACGTCCGGGGAGCTGTTTTTT. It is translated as CATSRGGSGTSGELFF.

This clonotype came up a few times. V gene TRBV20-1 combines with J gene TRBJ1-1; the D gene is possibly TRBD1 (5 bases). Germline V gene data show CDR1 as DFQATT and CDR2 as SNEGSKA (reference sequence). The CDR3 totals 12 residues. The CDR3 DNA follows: TGCAGGGGACTTTCCTGGAGGACTGAAGCTTTCTTT. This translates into CRGLSWRTEAFF.

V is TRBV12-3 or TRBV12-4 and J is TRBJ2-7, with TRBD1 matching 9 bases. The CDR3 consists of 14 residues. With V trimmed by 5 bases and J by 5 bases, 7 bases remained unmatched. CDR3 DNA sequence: TGTGCCAGCAGTCGGAGGGACAGGGAAAACGAGCAGTACTTC. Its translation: CASSRRDRENEQYF.

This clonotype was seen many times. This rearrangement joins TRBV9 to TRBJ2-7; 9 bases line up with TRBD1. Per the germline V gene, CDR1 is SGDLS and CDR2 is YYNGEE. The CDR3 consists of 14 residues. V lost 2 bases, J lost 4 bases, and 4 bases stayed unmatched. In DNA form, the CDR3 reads TGTGCCAGCAGCGTCCGACAGGGGGATTACGAGCAGTACTTC. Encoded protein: CASSVRQGDYEQYF.

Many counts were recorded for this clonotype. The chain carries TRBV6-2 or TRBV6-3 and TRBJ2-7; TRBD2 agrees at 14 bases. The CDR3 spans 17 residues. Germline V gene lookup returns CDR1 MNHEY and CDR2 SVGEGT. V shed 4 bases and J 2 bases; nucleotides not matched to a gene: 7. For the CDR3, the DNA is TGTGCCAGCAGTTCGGGACTAGCGGGAGACGGGACCTACGAGCAGTACTTC. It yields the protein CASSSGLAGDGTYEQYF.

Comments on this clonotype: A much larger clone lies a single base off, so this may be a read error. CDR3 bases: TGTGCCAGCAGCCAGGGACAGGGGACGTTGCACGAGCAGTACTTC. Encoded protein: CASSQGQGTLHEQYF. This chain joins TRBV7-2 and TRBJ2-7; 10 bases are shared with TRBD1. Unmatched junction bases numbered 9, after V lost 5 bases and J lost 5 bases. The CDR3 is 15 amino acids. The germline V gene has CDR1 SGHTA and CDR2 FQGNSA.

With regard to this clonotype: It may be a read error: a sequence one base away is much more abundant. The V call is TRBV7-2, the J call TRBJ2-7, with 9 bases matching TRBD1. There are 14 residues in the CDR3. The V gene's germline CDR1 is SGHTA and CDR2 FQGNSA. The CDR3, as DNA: TGTGCTAGCAGCGCCCGGACAGGGGCCTACGAGCAGAACTTC. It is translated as CASSARTGAYEQNF.

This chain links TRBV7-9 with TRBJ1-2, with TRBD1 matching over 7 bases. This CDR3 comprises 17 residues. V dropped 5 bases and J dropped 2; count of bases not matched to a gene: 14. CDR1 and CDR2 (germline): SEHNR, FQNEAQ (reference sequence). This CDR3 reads CASSLVLGTARNYGYTF. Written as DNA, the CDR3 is TGTGCCAGCAGCCTGGTGCTCGGGACAGCAAGAAACTATGGCTACACCTTC.

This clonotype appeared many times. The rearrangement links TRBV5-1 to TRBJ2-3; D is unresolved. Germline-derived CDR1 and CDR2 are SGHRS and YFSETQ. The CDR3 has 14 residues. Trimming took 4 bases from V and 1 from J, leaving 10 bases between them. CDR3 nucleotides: TGCGCCAGCAGCCCTGGCTGGGGCACAGATACGCAGTATTTT. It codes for CASSPGWGTDTQYF. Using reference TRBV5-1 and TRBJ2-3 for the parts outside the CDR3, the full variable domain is KAGVTQTPRYLIKTRGQQVTLSCSPISGHRSVSWYQQTPGQGLQFLFEYFSETQRNKGNFPGRFSGRQFSNSRSEMNVSTLELGDSALYLCASSPGWGTDTQYFGPGTRLTVL.

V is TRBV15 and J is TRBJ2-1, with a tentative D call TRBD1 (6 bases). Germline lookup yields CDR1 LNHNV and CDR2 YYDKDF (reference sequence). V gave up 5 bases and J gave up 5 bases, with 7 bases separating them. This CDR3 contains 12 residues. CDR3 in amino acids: CATSPGDNEQFF. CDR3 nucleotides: TGTGCCACCAGCCCAGGGGACAATGAGCAGTTCTTC. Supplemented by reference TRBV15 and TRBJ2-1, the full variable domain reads DAMVIQNPRYQVTQFGKPVTLSCSQTLNHNVMYWYQQKSSQAPKLLFHYYDKDFNNEADTPDNFQSRRPNTSFCFLDIRSPGLGDTAMYLCATSPGDNEQFFGPGTRLTVL.

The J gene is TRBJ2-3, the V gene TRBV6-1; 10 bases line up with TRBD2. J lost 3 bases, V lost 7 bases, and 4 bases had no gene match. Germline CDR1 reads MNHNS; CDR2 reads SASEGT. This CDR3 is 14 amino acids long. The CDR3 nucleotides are TGTGCCAGCACTTCAGCGGGAGGGACAGATACGCAGTATTTT. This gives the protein CASTSAGGTDTQYF.

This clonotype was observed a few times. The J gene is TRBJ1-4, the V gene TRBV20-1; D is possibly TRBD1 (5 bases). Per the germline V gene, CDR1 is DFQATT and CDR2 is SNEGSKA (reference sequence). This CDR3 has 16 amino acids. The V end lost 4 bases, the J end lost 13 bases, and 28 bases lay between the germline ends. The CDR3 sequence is CSAIPTDSFFERRLFF. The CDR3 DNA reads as TGCAGTGCTATCCCAACCGACAGTTTCTTTGAAAGGAGACTGTTTTTT.

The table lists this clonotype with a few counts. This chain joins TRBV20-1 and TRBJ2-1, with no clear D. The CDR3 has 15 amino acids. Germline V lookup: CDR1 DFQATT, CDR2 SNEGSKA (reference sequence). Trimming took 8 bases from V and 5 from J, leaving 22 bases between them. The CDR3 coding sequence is TGCAGTTCCCTTCTAGAGGCTAGGTCAGACAATGAGCAGTTCTTC. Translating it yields CSSLLEARSDNEQFF.

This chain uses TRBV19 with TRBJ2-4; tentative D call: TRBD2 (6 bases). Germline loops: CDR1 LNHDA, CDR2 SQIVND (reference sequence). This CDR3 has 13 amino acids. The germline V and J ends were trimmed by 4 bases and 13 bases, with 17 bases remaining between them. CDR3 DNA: TGTGCCAGTAGTACTAGCGACAACTACGAACAGTACTTC. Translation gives CASSTSDNYEQYF. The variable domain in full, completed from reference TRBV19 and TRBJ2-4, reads DGGITQSPKYLFRKEGQNVTLSCEQNLNHDAMYWYRQDPGQGLRLIYYSQIVNDFQKGDIAEGYSVSREKKESFPLTVTSAQKNPTAFYLCASSTSDNYEQYFGAGTRLSVL.